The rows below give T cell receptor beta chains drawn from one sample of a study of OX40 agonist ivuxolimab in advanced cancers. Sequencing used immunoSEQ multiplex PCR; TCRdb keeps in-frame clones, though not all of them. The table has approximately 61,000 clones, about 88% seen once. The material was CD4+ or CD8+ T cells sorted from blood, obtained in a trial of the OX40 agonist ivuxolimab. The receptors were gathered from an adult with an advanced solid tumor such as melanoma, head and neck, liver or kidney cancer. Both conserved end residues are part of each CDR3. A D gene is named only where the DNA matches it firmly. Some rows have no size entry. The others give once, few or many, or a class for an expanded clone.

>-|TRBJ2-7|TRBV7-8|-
TGTGCCAGCACCCTAATCGGGGCATCTTCCCTCGGTGGCGAGCAGTACTTC
CASTLIGASSLGGEQYF
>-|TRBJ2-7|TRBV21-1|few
TGTGCCAGCTTACTCCCCGGGACAGGGAAGTACTTC
CASLLPGTGKYF
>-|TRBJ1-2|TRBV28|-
TGTGCCAGCCTAGCGCCTGAGGGCTACACCTTC
CASLAPEGYTF
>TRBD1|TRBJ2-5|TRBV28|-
TGTGCCAGCAGGTTACCTATGGTTAGAGGGGGCGTCAAGGGAGAGACCCAGTACTTC
CASRLPMVRGGVKGETQYF
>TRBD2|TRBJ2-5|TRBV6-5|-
TGTGCCAGCAGTTGGGGGGAGGGTCGGCAAGAGACCCAGTACTTC
CASSWGEGRQETQYF
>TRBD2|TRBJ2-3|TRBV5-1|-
TGCGCCAGCAGCTTGTTCCCAGCGGGAGAGACCACAGATACGCAGTATTTT
CASSLFPAGETTDTQYF
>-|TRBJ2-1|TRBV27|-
TGTGCCAGCAGTTTATGCTGCCCAGGGGCGCAGCCCCGCAAGCAGTTCTTC
CASSLCCPGAQPRKQFF
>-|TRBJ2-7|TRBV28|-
TGTGCCAGCAGCACCGGCTCGGAAGGGGGACCTAATCACGAGCAGTACTTC
CASSTGSEGGPNHEQYF
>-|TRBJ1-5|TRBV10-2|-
TGCGCCAGTCAATCACAGGGAAATCAGCCCCAGCATTTT
CASQSQGNQPQHF
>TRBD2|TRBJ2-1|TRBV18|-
TGTGCCAGCTCACTAGCGGGAGGGAATGAGCAGTTCTTC
CASSLAGGNEQFF
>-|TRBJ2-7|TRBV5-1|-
TGCGCCAGCACGGACAGTATATCCGACGAGCAGTACTTC
CASTDSISDEQYF
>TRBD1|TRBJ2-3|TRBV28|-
TGTGCCAGCAGCTGGGACAGCAAAGATACGCAGTATTTT
CASSWDSKDTQYF
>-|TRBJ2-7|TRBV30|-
TGTGCCTGGAGCGGTCCCGGGGGCGAGAGGTCAGAGGGCTACGAGCAGTACTTC
CAWSGPGGERSEGYEQYF
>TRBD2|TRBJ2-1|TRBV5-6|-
TGTGCCAGCAGCGATGGGACTAGCGGGAGCTACAATGAGCAGTTCTTC
CASSDGTSGSYNEQFF
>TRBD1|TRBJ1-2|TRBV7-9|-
TGTGCCAGCAGCTCCTACAGCGGAGGACAGGACTATGGCTACACCTTC
CASSSYSGGQDYGYTF
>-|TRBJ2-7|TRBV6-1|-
TGTGCCAGCAGTGAACCGATGAGGGAGGGGGACGAGCAGTACTTC
CASSEPMREGDEQYF
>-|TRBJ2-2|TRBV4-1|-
TGCGCCAGCAGCGTAATACAGAACACCGGGGAGCTGTTTTTT
CASSVIQNTGELFF
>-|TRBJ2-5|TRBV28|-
TGTGCCAGCAGTTTTGAAGAGACCCAGTACTTC
CASSFEETQYF
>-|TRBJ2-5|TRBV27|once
TGTGCCAGCAGTTTGGCTGGAGAGACCCAGTACTTC
CASSLAGETQYF
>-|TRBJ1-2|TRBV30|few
TGTGCCTGGAGGCAGAACTATGGCTACACCTTC
CAWRQNYGYTF
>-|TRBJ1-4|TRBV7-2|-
TGTGCCAGCAGCTTGCAAGTGGGGGGCGGGAATGAAAAACTGTTTTTT
CASSLQVGGGNEKLFF
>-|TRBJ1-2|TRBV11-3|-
TGTGCCAGCAGCTCGGGACCGCTGGATGAGGGCTACACCTTC
CASSSGPLDEGYTF
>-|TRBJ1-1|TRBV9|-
TGTGCCAGCAGCCCAAGTGGGGGTTGGACTGAAGCTTTCTTT
CASSPSGGWTEAFF
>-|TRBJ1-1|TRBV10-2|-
TGCGCCAGTCTCAGTTCCCCTACAGGCCTGAACACTGAAGCTTTCTTT
CASLSSPTGLNTEAFF
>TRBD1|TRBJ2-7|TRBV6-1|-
TGTGCCAGCAGCGGTGATCAGGGGGTAGCCTACGAGCAGTACTTC
CASSGDQGVAYEQYF
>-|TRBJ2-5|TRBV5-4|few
TGTGCCAGCAGCTTGGAAGGCTACCAAGAGACCCAGTACTTC
CASSLEGYQETQYF
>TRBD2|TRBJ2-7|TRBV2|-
TGTGCCAGCAGTGAACTTAGGCACACTAGCGGGAGGATCTCCTACGAGCAGTACTTC
CASSELRHTSGRISYEQYF
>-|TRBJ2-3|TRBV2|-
TGTGCCAGCAGTGAGTTCAGCGCCCGCACAGATACGCAGTATTTT
CASSEFSARTDTQYF
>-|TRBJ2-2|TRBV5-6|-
TGTGCCAGCAGCCGAGAGGGAGCCGGGGAGCTGTTTTTT
CASSREGAGELFF
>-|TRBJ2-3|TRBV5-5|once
TGTGCCAGCTCCCTACGGTTTGTCACAGATACGCAGTATTTT
CASSLRFVTDTQYF
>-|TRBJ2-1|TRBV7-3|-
TGTGCCAGCAGCTTAATGGGCCCCAGCACGACTTACAATGAGCAGTTCTTC
CASSLMGPSTTYNEQFF
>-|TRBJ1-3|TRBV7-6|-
TGTGCCAGCAGCTCGGGAAACACCATATATTTT
CASSSGNTIYF
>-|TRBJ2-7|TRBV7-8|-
TGTGCCAGCAGCTTCGGTAGTCACGAGCAGTACTTC
CASSFGSHEQYF
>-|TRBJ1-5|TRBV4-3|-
TGCGCCAGCAGCCAAGATCACAGCGGGGTCAACAATCAGCCCCAGCATTTT
CASSQDHSGVNNQPQHF
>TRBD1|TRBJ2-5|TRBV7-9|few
TGTGCCAGCAGCTTAGTTGGACAGGGGTTGTCCCAAGAGACCCAGTACTTC
CASSLVGQGLSQETQYF
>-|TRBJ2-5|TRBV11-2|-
TGTGCCAGCAGCTTAGGCGGGCAAGAGACCCAGTACTTC
CASSLGGQETQYF
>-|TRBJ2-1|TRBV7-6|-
TGTGCCAGCAGCCAAGTAGCCAATGAGCAGTTCTTC
CASSQVANEQFF
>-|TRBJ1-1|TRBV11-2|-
TGTGCCAGCAGCTATAATAGGGGGGCTTACACTGAAGCTTTCTTT
CASSYNRGAYTEAFF
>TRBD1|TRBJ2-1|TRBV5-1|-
TGTGCCAGCAGCTTGAATACAGGGGTCTACAATGAGCAGTTCTTC
CASSLNTGVYNEQFF
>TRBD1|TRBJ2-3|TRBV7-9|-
TGTGCCAGCAGCCTAGGACAGGCTAGCACAGATACGCAGTATTTT
CASSLGQASTDTQYF